This TCR beta chain was recovered during a study of blood T cells in healthy people across ages. Whole-study findings and limits: In long-lived donors, naive CD4+ cell counts and diversity exceeded those of aged donors.

The germline V gene encodes CDR1 MNHEY and CDR2 SVGAGI. The CDR3 is made up of 15 amino acids. Trimming at V came to 0 bases and at J to 5 bases, leaving 4 bases not matched to a gene. This clonotype was recorded many times. What it recognizes is unknown. The draw of peripheral blood yielded ten milliliters from each donor. Using a J-beta primer mix together with a sample-barcoded 5' primer, a second PCR was run for 7 to 11 cycles. TCRdb ran MiXCR on the 5' RACE reads and lists one entry per CDR3 protein. The sample has around 1,800,000 distinct CDR3 sequences, more than 35% seen once. The rearrangement links TRBV6-5 to TRBJ2-5; 9 bases agree with TRBD2. Sequenced sample: blood. The source of this sequence is a human donor in good health. This chain's CDR3 is CASSYSTRGGETQYF. The CDR3 region has the DNA TGTGCCAGCAGTTACTCGACGCGGGGGGGCGAGACCCAGTACTTC.